These 27 T cell receptor beta chains were all obtained from the same sample, sequenced in a study of T-cell reconstitution after alpha-beta-depleted transplantation in children. Unique molecular identifiers were incorporated during preparation of the TCRbeta library. Using its own MiXCR run on the PCR reads, TCRdb lists one record per CDR3 protein. The sample lists approximately 400,000 distinct CDR3 sequences; about a tenth were seen once. The sequencing used PBMCs from the stem cell graft donor, collected from the stem cell graft. These receptors came from a human donor who donated a stem cell graft to a child with acute myeloid leukemia.

There are many counts of this clonotype. The chain links TRBV7-2 to TRBJ2-1, with TRBD1 matching over 7 bases. The CDR3 extends over 13 amino acids. Germline CDR1 is SGHTA and CDR2 is FQGNSA. The J segment lost 9 bases and the V segment lost 3 bases, leaving 5 bases of the junction unmatched. CDR3 protein: CASSLAGGGEQFF. The CDR3 bases are TGTGCCAGCAGCTTGGCAGGGGGTGGTGAGCAGTTCTTC.

CDR3 DNA sequence: TGTGCCAGCACCCCAGGGGAGAGCTTTAGCTCCTACGAGCAGTACTTC. Its protein product is CASTPGESFSSYEQYF. The chain employs TRBV12-3 or TRBV12-4 and TRBJ2-7; D is possibly TRBD1 (6 bases). Trimming left V 7 bases short and J 0 bases short, with 19 bases between. This CDR3 has 16 amino acids.

This clonotype was counted at least ten times. The rearrangement joins TRBV20-1 to TRBJ2-3; no definite D call. The V gene lost 4 bases and the J gene lost 2 bases, with 7 bases spanning the gap. Germline V gene data show CDR1 as DFQATT and CDR2 as SNEGSKA (reference sequence). The CDR3 is 12 residues long. CDR3 amino acids: CSATAATDTQYF. CDR3 coding DNA: TGCAGTGCTACGGCAGCCACAGATACGCAGTATTTT.

The chain has TRBV29-1 and TRBJ2-3; maybe TRBD1 (5 bases). This CDR3 comprises 13 residues. Germline V gene data show CDR1 as SQVTM and CDR2 as ANQGSEA. V lost 3 bases and J 6 bases, leaving 13 bases between the germline ends. The CDR3: CSVDPQKGDTQYF. CDR3 DNA sequence: TGCAGCGTTGATCCCCAGAAGGGGGATACGCAGTATTTT.

The chain has TRBV6-6 and TRBJ1-5; D not resolved. Germline V gene sequence: CDR1 MNHNY, CDR2 SVGAGI (reference sequence). The length of the CDR3 is 13 residues. Deletions cut 7 bases from V and 6 bases from J, with 13 bases between. Written as DNA, the CDR3 is TGTGCCAGCAATGAAAGGGTCTCTCAGCCCCAGCATTTT. Translating gives CASNERVSQPQHF.

The chain is built from TRBV4-2 and TRBJ2-5; the D call may be TRBD1 or TRBD2 (6 bases each). Trimming took 3 bases from V and 5 from J, leaving 19 bases between them. Germline loops: CDR1 LGHNA, CDR2 YNFKEQ. The CDR3 totals 16 residues. CDR3 sequence (DNA): TGTGCCAGCAGCCAGCCAAGCGGGCCAAGGGGGGAGACCCAGTACTTC. Residues: CASSQPSGPRGETQYF.

V and J are TRBV18 and TRBJ2-1; 10 nucleotides align to TRBD2. This CDR3 is 17 amino acids long. Germline CDR1 and CDR2: KGHSH and LQKENI. J lost 8 bases, V lost 2 bases, and 12 bases had no gene match. Here the CDR3 reads CASSPIRLAGRAHEQFF. CDR3 sequence (DNA): TGTGCCAGCTCACCAATAAGACTAGCGGGCCGAGCTCATGAGCAGTTCTTC.

This clonotype was recorded at least ten times. In DNA form, the CDR3 reads TGTGCCAGCAGCCTCCGGGACAGGATCCTTATGAACACTGAAGCTTTCTTT. It yields the protein CASSLRDRILMNTEAFF. The rearrangement links TRBV12-3 or TRBV12-4 to TRBJ1-1; TRBD1 matches at 8 bases. The CDR3 has 17 residues. The junction had 12 bases not matched to a gene; V was cut back by 6 bases and J by 0 bases.

This clonotype was detected only a few times. The CDR3, as DNA: TGTGCCATCAGTGAGCCAGGCCCTCAAGAGACCCAGTACTTC. Translated: CAISEPGPQETQYF. The V call is TRBV10-3, the J call TRBJ2-5; D is unresolved. Trimming took 2 bases from V and 2 from J, leaving 9 bases between them. This CDR3 is 14 amino acids long. Germline-derived CDR1 and CDR2 are ENHRY and SYGVKD.

This clonotype occurred a few times. The genes are TRBV4-1 and TRBJ1-1, with unresolved D. V was clipped by 0 bases and J by 1 base, with 12 bases between them. This CDR3 region has 16 residues. Germline V gene data show CDR1 as MGHRA and CDR2 as YSYEKL. CDR3 residues: CASSQDFFGANTEAFF. Written as DNA, the CDR3 is TGCGCCAGCAGCCAAGATTTTTTTGGAGCGAACACTGAAGCTTTCTTT.

This clonotype was seen more than once but under ten times. The chain employs TRBV7-2 and TRBJ2-1; D might be TRBD1 (5 bases). Germline assignment: CDR1 SGHTA and CDR2 FQGNSA. Trimming took off 5 bases at V and 5 bases at J, with 13 bases between the two ends. This CDR3 is built from 14 residues. The CDR3 here is CASSKSRVHNEQFF. In nucleotides, the CDR3 is TGTGCCAGCAGCAAAAGCAGGGTTCACAATGAGCAGTTCTTC.

At least ten counts were recorded for this clonotype. This chain connects TRBV7-2 to TRBJ2-7; TRBD1 matches at 9 bases. V shed 1 base, J shed 7 bases, and the junction held 8 bases outside the gene matches. The length of the CDR3 is 15 residues. Germline CDR1 is SGHTA and CDR2 is FQGNSA. CDR3 amino acids: CASSLGVQGAKEQYF. The CDR3 bases are TGTGCCAGCAGCTTAGGTGTACAGGGGGCTAAAGAGCAGTACTTC.

This clonotype was counted between two and nine times. The chain has TRBV7-9 and TRBJ2-3; D possibly uses TRBD1 or TRBD2 (5 bases each). CDR1 and CDR2 from the germline V gene are SEHNR and FQNEAQ (reference sequence). This CDR3 has 13 amino acids. The germline V and J ends were trimmed by 8 bases and 2 bases, with 11 bases remaining between them. CDR3 amino acids: CASGTGATDTQYF. Here the CDR3 DNA reads TGTGCCAGCGGAACCGGGGCCACAGATACGCAGTATTTT.

This clonotype has more than one count but fewer than ten. This rearrangement joins TRBV7-3 to TRBJ2-1, with 8 positions matching TRBD2. Losses at the gene ends were 4 bases for V and 7 bases for J; bases not matched to a gene: 6. CDR1 and CDR2 (germline): SGHTA, FQGTGA. This CDR3 contains 14 residues. The DNA of the CDR3 is TGTGCCAGCAGCTCCCGGGAGGGCATGAATGAGCAGTTCTTC. Encoded protein: CASSSREGMNEQFF.

The gene calls are TRBV7-2 and TRBJ2-4; D is ambiguous. V shed 1 base and J shed 2 bases, with 6 bases lying between them. CDR1 is SGHTA, CDR2 FQGNSA, per germline. This CDR3 is 14 amino acids long. The CDR3 DNA is TGTGCCAGCAGCTTAGTCGTCACCAAAAACATTCAGTACTTC. This gives the protein CASSLVVTKNIQYF. Drawing the rest from reference TRBV7-2 and TRBJ2-4, the complete variable domain is GAGVSQSPSNKVTEKGKDVELRCDPISGHTALYWYRQSLGQGLEFLIYFQGNSAPDKSGLPSDRFSAERTGGSVSTLTIQRTQQEDSAVYLCASSLVVTKNIQYFGAGTRLSVL.

This clonotype was counted a few times. The chain joins TRBV11-2 to TRBJ2-3, with 11 nucleotides matching TRBD2. The V gene's germline CDR1 is SGHAT and CDR2 FQNNGV. V gave up 7 bases and J gave up 5 bases; unmatched junction bases: 8. The CDR3 totals 15 residues. In DNA form, the CDR3 reads TGTGCCAGCAAGGAGTTAGCGGGAGGGAAAGATACGCAGTATTTT. This codes for CASKELAGGKDTQYF.

The chain is built from TRBV29-1 and TRBJ2-1; possible D gene TRBD1, 6 bases. This CDR3 has 13 amino acids. V lost 4 bases and J 12 bases, leaving 19 bases between the germline ends. CDR1 SQVTM and CDR2 ANQGSEA come from the germline V gene. The CDR3: CSVVRTEALWQFF. The CDR3 bases are TGCAGCGTTGTACGGACAGAGGCCCTATGGCAGTTCTTC.

This clonotype was picked up a small number of times. The J gene is TRBJ2-6, the V gene TRBV9; D gene ambiguous. Trimming removed 8 bases at V and 0 bases at J, with 12 bases between. This CDR3 has 15 amino acids. CDR1 is SGDLS and CDR2 is YYNGEE in the germline V gene. The CDR3 DNA reads as TGTGCCAGTACGGCAAAACACTCTGGGGCCAACGTCCTGACTTTC. Amino acids: CASTAKHSGANVLTF.

V is TRBV29-1 and J is TRBJ1-5; a possible D gene is TRBD1 (5 bases). The V end was cut by 3 bases, the J end by 7 bases, with 16 bases between. The CDR3 runs to 14 residues. The V gene's germline CDR1 is SQVTM and CDR2 ANQGSEA. CDR3 region: CSVEVGQGGQPQHF. The CDR3 DNA sequence: TGCAGCGTTGAGGTAGGGCAGGGTGGCCAGCCCCAGCATTTT.

This clonotype was observed many times. This rearrangement joins TRBV5-1 to TRBJ1-5; 7 bases are shared with TRBD1. J lost 4 bases, V lost 4 bases, and 8 bases had no gene match. Germline CDR1 reads SGHRS; CDR2 reads YFSETQ. This CDR3 region has 15 residues. The CDR3 sequence is CASSLDGQANQPQHF. The CDR3 bases are TGCGCCAGCAGCCTGGACGGACAGGCAAATCAGCCCCAGCATTTT.

In this sample, this clonotype turned up a few times. The rearrangement uses TRBV9 and TRBJ2-7; 7 nucleotides agree with TRBD1. V was pared by 2 bases and J by 5 bases, with 1 base of the junction left unmatched. The CDR3 sequence is 12 residues long. Looked up from germline, CDR1 is SGDLS and CDR2 is YYNGEE. CDR3 DNA: TGTGCCAGCAGCGTTACAGGGGACGAGCAGTACTTC. As protein: CASSVTGDEQYF. Using reference TRBV9 and TRBJ2-7 for the parts outside the CDR3, the full variable domain is DSGVTQTPKHLITATGQRVTLRCSPRSGDLSVYWYQQSLDQGLQFLIQYYNGEERAKGNILERFSAQQFPDLHSELNLSSLELGDSALYFCASSVTGDEQYFGPGTRLTVT.

There are a few counts of this clonotype. This chain connects TRBV12-3 or TRBV12-4 to TRBJ1-5, with D tentatively TRBD1 (5 bases). CDR3 size: 14 residues. Trimming stripped 1 base from V and 9 bases from J, with 13 bases between. The CDR3 nucleotides are TGTGCCAGCAGTTTAGGCAGGGAGGATCGGCCCCAGCATTTT. This gives the protein CASSLGREDRPQHF.

The J gene is TRBJ2-1, the V gene TRBV6-2 or TRBV6-3; D is unresolved. This CDR3 comprises 17 residues. The germline V gene has CDR1 MNHEY and CDR2 SVGEGT. Trimming left V 0 bases short and J 1 base short, with 13 bases between. The DNA of the CDR3 is TGTGCCAGCAGTTACTCAGCAGAGGACCGTTCCTACAATGAGCAGTTCTTC. This gives the protein CASSYSAEDRSYNEQFF.

This clonotype came up a few times. This chain connects TRBV5-1 to TRBJ1-2; D gene unclear. Trimming cost V 4 bases and J 4 bases, with 11 bases left between them. The CDR3 loop spans 13 amino acids. Germline values: CDR1 SGHRS, CDR2 YFSETQ. The chain's CDR3 is CASSPWITYGYTF. CDR3 nucleotide sequence: TGCGCCAGCAGCCCCTGGATCACCTATGGCTACACCTTC. Complete variable domain (other parts from reference TRBV5-1 and TRBJ1-2): KAGVTQTPRYLIKTRGQQVTLSCSPISGHRSVSWYQQTPGQGLQFLFEYFSETQRNKGNFPGRFSGRQFSNSRSEMNVSTLELGDSALYLCASSPWITYGYTFGSGTRLTVV.

The chain uses TRBV6-5 and TRBJ1-5, with D possibly matching TRBD1 (5 bases). The CDR3 is made up of 12 amino acids. Germline assignment: CDR1 MNHEY and CDR2 SVGAGI. V shed 6 bases and J shed 6 bases, with 9 bases lying between them. The DNA for the CDR3 is TGTGCCAGCAGCGAAAGGGGTCAGCCCCAGCATTTT. The encoded protein is CASSERGQPQHF.

This clonotype was counted only a few times. V usage is TRBV4-1 and J usage is TRBJ2-1, with D tentatively TRBD2 (5 bases). Germline V lookup: CDR1 MGHRA, CDR2 YSYEKL. The V and J ends lost 0 bases and 5 bases respectively, with 29 bases between them. The CDR3 spans 21 residues. The chain's CDR3 is CASSQDVRHKMGDSGNNEQFF. For the CDR3, the DNA is TGCGCCAGCAGCCAAGATGTTCGACACAAGATGGGAGACTCGGGCAACAATGAGCAGTTCTTC.

On this clonotype: One base away lies a much larger clone, so this may be a sequencing read error. The J gene is TRBJ2-2, the V gene TRBV25-1, with 10 positions matching TRBD1. The germline V gene encodes CDR1 MGHDK and CDR2 SYGVNS. The CDR3 consists of 14 residues. The CDR3 DNA follows: TGTGCCAGCAAGCCGGGACAGGGGACCGGGGACCTGTTTTTT. It encodes CASKPGQGTGDLFF.